The clone carrying this TCR beta chain was recorded many times. Its antigen is not identified. This sample is drawn from a study of T cells in Graves' hyperthyroidism and ophthalmopathy. Study-level background: Initial diagnosis, before any treatment, was when peripheral blood was collected.

General study findings and limits: Most clonotypes expanded in thyroid above 0.001 were likewise present in blood.

CDR1 and CDR2 (germline): MDHEN, SYDVKM. The CDR3 totals 16 residues. The V segment lost 4 bases and the J segment 2 bases; nucleotides outside the gene matches: 7. Using 10 ml of fresh peripheral blood, PBMCs were prepared. RNA transcripts provided the source from which TCR beta CDR3 regions were amplified. The HTBI primer set drove a first-round RT-PCR of the TCR CDR3. Each CDR3 protein gets one entry after TCRdb re-called the multiplex PCR reads with MiXCR. Counted here are 550,000 to 800,000 distinct CDR3 sequences, 15% to 20% occurring once; the ten biggest clones make up roughly a sixth. The V call is TRBV28, the J call TRBJ1-2; 10 positions agree with TRBD1. This clonotype originated in a man aged 50 or older with Graves' hyperthyroidism. The sequencing input was blood. CDR3 nucleotide sequence: TGTGCCAGCAGTTCCGCACCGGGACAGGGGAACTATGGCTACACCTTC. Encoded protein: CASSSAPGQGNYGYTF.